The rows below give T cell receptor beta chains drawn from one sample of a study of neoadjuvant nivolumab and ipilimumab in lung cancer. TCRdb's copy holds only in-frame clones and misses some; the assay was immunoSEQ multiplex PCR. This sample yields about 26,000 clones, of which 82% are seen a single time; over 8% belongs to the top ten. Sample: tumor tissue, taken after neoadjuvant nivolumab, alone or with ipilimumab, at or shortly before surgery. These TCRs come from an adult with non-small cell lung cancer. Each CDR3 is given with its conserved first and last residue. D genes are given only for firm matches. Part of the rows lack a size; the others show once, few, many or a class for expanded clones.

v_call	clone_size	d_call	cdr3_length	j_call	cdr3_nt	cdr3_aa
TRBV7-8	.	.	15	TRBJ2-7	TGTGCCAGCAGCTTAATGGTCCGTGGCTCCTACGAGCAGTACTTC	CASSLMVRGSYEQYF
TRBV6-5	.	TRBD1	13	TRBJ2-7	TGTGCCAGCAGTATGGACAGGGTGGACGAGCAGTACTTC	CASSMDRVDEQYF
TRBV18	.	TRBD1	15	TRBJ1-1	TGTGCCAGCTCACCAGGGACAGGGGAGAACACTGAAGCTTTCTTT	CASSPGTGENTEAFF
TRBV10-3	.	.	14	TRBJ2-1	TGTGCCATCAAACTAGACAGCCTCATCAATGAGCAGTTCTTC	CAIKLDSLINEQFF
TRBV30	once	TRBD1	18	TRBJ1-5	TGTGCCTGGAGGTCGGCAGGGGGCACGGTGGCGGGCAATCAGCCCCAGCATTTT	CAWRSAGGTVAGNQPQHF
TRBV10-2	.	TRBD2	15	TRBJ2-3	TGCGCCAGCAGCGAAGGGACTAGCGGGAGGAGAGCGCAGTATTTT	CASSEGTSGRRAQYF
TRBV18	.	TRBD1	16	TRBJ1-5	TGTGCCAGCTCCCCTGAGCTAGGACAGGGCAATCAGCCCCAGCATTTT	CASSPELGQGNQPQHF
TRBV18	.	TRBD1	15	TRBJ1-2	TGTGCCAGCTCACCAACGGGACAGGGGGGGAATGGCTACACCTTC	CASSPTGQGGNGYTF
TRBV6-6	.	.	15	TRBJ2-6	TGTGCCAGCAGTTACAGTAACACTGGGGCCAACGTCCTGACTTTC	CASSYSNTGANVLTF
TRBV4-2	.	.	15	TRBJ2-7	TGTGCCAGCAGCCCCTCGACTACTGTTTCCTACGAGCAGTACTTC	CASSPSTTVSYEQYF